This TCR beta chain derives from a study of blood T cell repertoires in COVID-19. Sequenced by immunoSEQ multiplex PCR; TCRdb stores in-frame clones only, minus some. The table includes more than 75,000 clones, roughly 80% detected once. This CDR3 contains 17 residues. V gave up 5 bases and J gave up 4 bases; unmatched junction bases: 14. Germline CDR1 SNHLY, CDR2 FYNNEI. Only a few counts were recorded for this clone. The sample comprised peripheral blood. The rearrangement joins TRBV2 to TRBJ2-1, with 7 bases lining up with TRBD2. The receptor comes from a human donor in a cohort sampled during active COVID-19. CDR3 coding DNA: TGTGCCAGCAGTACGTTACTAGCGAACACCCTTTACAATGAGCAGTTCTTC. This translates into CASSTLLANTLYNEQFF.